This TCR beta chain is from a study of OX40 agonist ivuxolimab in advanced cancers. Study as a whole: Dosing consisted of intravenous ivuxolimab at 0.01 to 10 mg/kg every 2 weeks. Prior therapy, whether anti-PD-1, anti-PD-L1 or anti-CTLA-4, was allowed, and more than 35% had some.

This table comes from immunoSEQ multiplex PCR, and its TCRdb copy is limited to in-frame clones, with some not included. The table includes 20,000 to 25,000 clones, around 80% detected once. V was shortened by 3 bases and J by 0 bases, with 12 bases between the two germline ends. The CDR3 spans 15 residues. Germline CDR1 and CDR2: SGDLS and YYNGEE. The clonotype originates from an adult with an advanced solid tumor such as melanoma, head and neck, liver or kidney cancer. The sample here was CD4+ or CD8+ T cells sorted from blood, taken in a trial of the OX40 agonist ivuxolimab. The chain joins TRBV9 to TRBJ1-1; D ambiguous. CDR3 DNA: TGTGCCAGCAGCGCCACGACGGGAATGAACACTGAAGCTTTCTTT. Translating it yields CASSATTGMNTEAFF. Together with reference TRBV9 and TRBJ1-1, the CDR3 gives the full variable domain: DSGVTQTPKHLITATGQRVTLRCSPRSGDLSVYWYQQSLDQGLQFLIQYYNGEERAKGNILERFSAQQFPDLHSELNLSSLELGDSALYFCASSATTGMNTEAFFGQGTRLTVV.